This T cell receptor (beta chain) is drawn from a study of T-cell memory formation after mild COVID-19. Study-wide findings and caveats: A subset of responding clones appeared in pre-infection memory, suggesting cross-reactive memory joined. Clones contracting across day 15 to 85 had a balanced CD4/CD8 profile; later expanding clones leaned CD4+. Most CD4+ clones that shrank were in CM and EM, while CD8+ ones turned up in EMRA.

Notes on this clonotype: Its specificity is not known.

Germline V gives CDR1 ENHRY, CDR2 SYGVKD. V lost 8 bases and J 4 bases, leaving 13 bases between the germline ends. This CDR3 comprises 13 residues. Employing constant-segment primers, 5'RACE generated TCR alpha and TCR beta cDNA libraries bearing sample barcodes and UMIs. MiXCR, applied by TCRdb to the 5' RACE reads, yields one record per CDR3 protein. The table lists a few hundred thousand distinct CDR3 sequences, 20% to 30% of them singletons. The receptor was isolated from an adult woman who had mild COVID-19 (a few samples of this study predate the infection). Cell type and time point are not known. The chain employs TRBV10-3 and TRBJ2-3; perhaps D is TRBD1 or TRBD2 (5 bases each). The sample comprised PBMCs or a T cell subset sorted from them (not recorded which). CDR3 sequence: CAIPGQGPDTQYF. DNA of the CDR3: TGTGCCATCCCTGGCCAGGGACCAGATACGCAGTATTTT.